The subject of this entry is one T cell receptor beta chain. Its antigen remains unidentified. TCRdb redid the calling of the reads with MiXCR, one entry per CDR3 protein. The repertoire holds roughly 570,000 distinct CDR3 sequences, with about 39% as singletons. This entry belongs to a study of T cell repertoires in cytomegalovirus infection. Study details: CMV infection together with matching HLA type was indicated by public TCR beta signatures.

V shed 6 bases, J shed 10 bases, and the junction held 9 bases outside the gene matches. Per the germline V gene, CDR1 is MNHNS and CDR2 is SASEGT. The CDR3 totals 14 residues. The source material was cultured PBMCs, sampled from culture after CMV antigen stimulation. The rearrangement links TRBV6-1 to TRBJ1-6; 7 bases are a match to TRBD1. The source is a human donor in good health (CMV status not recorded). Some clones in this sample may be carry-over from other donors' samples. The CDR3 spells CASRPEQGWSPLHF. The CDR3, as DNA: TGTGCCAGCAGGCCTGAACAGGGGTGGTCACCCCTCCACTTT.